The 28 T cell receptor beta chains below were found in one sample sequenced in a study of T cell responses to AZD1222 COVID-19 vaccine. Profiling relied on immunoSEQ multiplex PCR, and the TCRdb table lists in-frame clones only, not all of them. The sample shows about 120,000 clones, 90% of them seen only once. Material: peripheral blood, obtained 28 days after the second dose of the MenACWY control vaccine. These TCRs come from an adult who received the MenACWY meningococcal vaccine as a control.

This clone has more than one count but fewer than ten. A read error may produce the germline difference seen at one junction end. V is TRBV29-1 and J is TRBJ2-3; TRBD2 agrees at 7 bases. The CDR3 has 11 amino acids. Germline CDR1 and CDR2: SQVTM and ANQGSEA. For the CDR3, the DNA is TGCACCGTTGCGGGGGCAGATACGCAGTATTTT. Translating it yields CTVAGADTQYF.

The V call is TRBV3-1 (or the pseudogene TRBV3-2), the J call TRBJ2-1, with D perhaps TRBD1 or TRBD2 (5 bases each). The CDR3 is 17 residues long. The germline V gene has CDR1 LGHDT and CDR2 YNNKEL (reference sequence). With 1 base removed from V and 2 bases from J, the gap between germline ends came to 15 bases. The CDR3 is CASSQVRGPGTYNEQFF. The CDR3 coding sequence is TGTGCCAGCAGCCAAGTAAGAGGGCCAGGGACCTACAATGAGCAGTTCTTC.

On this clone: Compared with germline, one end of the junction differs, possibly owing to a read error. The chain has TRBV5-4 and TRBJ1-3; D remains unclear. The CDR3 has 16 residues. The V gene's germline CDR1 is SGHNT and CDR2 YYREEE (reference sequence). The CDR3 region is CASSLGPINAGSTIYF. The CDR3 coding sequence is TGTGCCAGCAGCTTGGGACCGATCAACGCAGGAAGCACCATATATTTT.

J is TRBJ1-1 and V is TRBV20-1; TRBD1 might be the D (6 bases). The V end was cut by 5 bases, the J end by 9 bases, with 7 bases between. The CDR3 extends over 9 amino acids. Germline assignment: CDR1 DFQATT and CDR2 SNEGSKA (reference sequence). The CDR3 spells CSAGQKAFF. CDR3 nucleotides: TGCAGTGCTGGACAGAAAGCTTTCTTT.

This sequence joins TRBV13 and TRBJ2-6; TRBD2 might be the D (5 bases). Germline CDR1 and CDR2: PRHDT and FYEKMQ (reference sequence). The CDR3 has 18 amino acids. Between the trimmed V and J ends, which lost 1 base and 3 bases, there was a span of 16 bases. The CDR3 region has the DNA TGTGCCAGCAGCTTAGCTAGCTCGATTCTCGGTGGGGCCAACGTCCTGACTTTC. Translation gives CASSLASSILGGANVLTF. Based on the CDR3 plus reference TRBV13 and TRBJ2-6, the full variable domain is AAGVIQSPRHLIKEKRETATLKCYPIPRHDTVYWYQQGPGQDPQFLISFYEKMQSDKGSIPDRFSAQQFSDYHSELNMSSLELGDSALYFCASSLASSILGGANVLTFGAGSRLTVL.

The chain couples TRBV4-3 to TRBJ2-3, with TRBD2 identical over 7 bases. The V gene end was trimmed by 1 base and the J gene end by 6 bases; junction bases not matched to a gene: 13. Germline values: CDR1 LGHNA, CDR2 YSLEER. This CDR3 comprises 17 residues. In nucleotides, the CDR3 is TGCGCCAGCAGCCAAGCCGGGGGGACCCGAGCTGGCGATACGCAGTATTTT. It encodes CASSQAGGTRAGDTQYF.

The chain couples TRBV28 to TRBJ1-5; D not certain. The ends were cut back, 0 bases at V and 0 bases at J, with 12 bases in the middle. Germline CDR1 MDHEN, CDR2 SYDVKM. The CDR3 has 17 amino acids. In DNA, the CDR3 is TGTGCCAGCAGTTTATGGGGAGGAGAATATAGCAATCAGCCCCAGCATTTT. Translated: CASSLWGGEYSNQPQHF.

The chain carries TRBV30 and TRBJ1-1; 9 bases are a match to TRBD1. Per germline, CDR1 GTSNPN and CDR2 SVGIG (reference sequence). This CDR3 has 14 amino acids. Trimming took 5 bases from V and 0 from J; bases not matched to a gene: 4. For the CDR3, the DNA is TGTGCCTGGGGGGGACAGGGTTTGAACACTGAAGCTTTCTTT. Amino acid sequence: CAWGGQGLNTEAFF.

V and J are TRBV19 and TRBJ2-3, with D perhaps matching TRBD2 (5 bases). The germline gives CDR1 LNHDA, CDR2 SQIVND (reference sequence). The length of the CDR3 is 17 residues. Trimming left V 0 bases short and J 0 bases short, with 13 bases between. Here the CDR3 DNA reads TGTGCCAGTAGTATAGATGGGCTAGCAGCTAGCACAGATACGCAGTATTTT. Its translation: CASSIDGLAASTDTQYF.

This clone was detected once. This chain links TRBV7-8 with TRBJ2-3; D is unclear. Germline values: CDR1 SGHVS, CDR2 FQNEAQ. The germline V and J ends were trimmed by 5 bases and 8 bases, with 11 bases remaining between them. The CDR3 totals 12 residues. The CDR3, as DNA: TGTGCCAGCAGCCCCCGGTCGTCTACGCAGTATTTT. Amino acids: CASSPRSSTQYF.

V usage is TRBV15 and J usage is TRBJ2-5; D could derive from TRBD1 or TRBD2 (5 bases each). The CDR3 loop spans 17 amino acids. Germline CDR1 reads LNHNV; CDR2 reads YYDKDF (reference sequence). Trimming removed 0 bases from V and 0 bases from J, with 14 bases in between. CDR3 sequence: CATSRDYTLGHQETQYF. The CDR3 DNA sequence: TGTGCCACCAGCAGAGATTATACCCTGGGACACCAAGAGACCCAGTACTTC.

The rearrangement joins TRBV4-1 to TRBJ1-3; no clear D. CDR1 and CDR2 (germline): MGHRA, YSYEKL. The V end lost 3 bases, the J end lost 4 bases, and 10 bases lay between the germline ends. CDR3 size: 14 residues. CDR3: CASSHLSDGNTIYF. CDR3 nucleotides: TGCGCCAGCAGCCATTTGTCAGACGGAAACACCATATATTTT.

V gene TRBV5-4 combines with J gene TRBJ1-5; TRBD1 aligns across 7 bases. The germline CDR1 and CDR2 sequences are SGHNT and YYREEE (reference sequence). This CDR3 comprises 15 residues. The J segment lost 3 bases and the V segment lost 2 bases, leaving 5 bases of the junction unmatched. CDR3 sequence (DNA): TGTGCCAGCAGCTTAGGGGGACAGACCAATCAGCCCCAGCATTTT. Its protein product is CASSLGGQTNQPQHF. Full variable domain (rest looked up from reference TRBV5-4 and TRBJ1-5): ETGVTQSPTHLIKTRGQQVTLRCSSQSGHNTVSWYQQALGQGPQFIFQYYREEENGRGNFPPRFSGLQFPNYSSELNVNALELDDSALYLCASSLGGQTNQPQHFGDGTRLSIL.

The chain links TRBV27 to TRBJ2-2; D unresolved. This CDR3 comprises 12 residues. Between the trimmed V and J ends, which lost 5 bases and 1 base, there was a span of 2 bases. Germline loops: CDR1 MNHEY, CDR2 SMNVEV (reference sequence). In DNA, the CDR3 is TGTGCCAGCAGTATGAACACCGGGGAGCTGTTTTTT. Protein: CASSMNTGELFF.

Here the CDR3 DNA reads TGTGCCAGCAACAGCCGCACAGATACGCAGTATTTT. Its protein is CASNSRTDTQYF. This rearrangement joins TRBV7-8 to TRBJ2-3; D not resolved. The CDR3 loop spans 12 amino acids. The V end lost 7 bases, the J end lost 1 base, and 6 bases lay between the germline ends. In germline, CDR1 is SGHVS, CDR2 FQNEAQ. Looking up the rest from reference TRBV7-8 and TRBJ2-3 gives the full variable domain: GAGVSQSPRYKVAKRGQDVALRCDPISGHVSLFWYQQALGQGPEFLTYFQNEAQLDKSGLPSDRFFAERPEGSVSTLKIQRTQQEDSAVYLCASNSRTDTQYFGPGTRLTVL.

This chain connects TRBV5-1 to TRBJ1-5; TRBD1 might be the D (5 bases). The germline V and J ends were trimmed by 2 bases and 2 bases, with 8 bases remaining between them. The length of the CDR3 is 14 residues. CDR1 and CDR2 from the germline V gene are SGHRS and YFSETQ. This chain's CDR3 is CASSLGEGNQPQHF. As DNA, the CDR3 is TGCGCCAGCAGCTTAGGGGAGGGCAATCAGCCCCAGCATTTT. Together with reference TRBV5-1 and TRBJ1-5, the CDR3 gives the full variable domain: KAGVTQTPRYLIKTRGQQVTLSCSPISGHRSVSWYQQTPGQGLQFLFEYFSETQRNKGNFPGRFSGRQFSNSRSEMNVSTLELGDSALYLCASSLGEGNQPQHFGDGTRLSIL.

This chain uses TRBV7-3 with TRBJ2-1; 8 bases agree with TRBD2. Germline CDR1 and CDR2: SGHTA and FQGTGA. CDR3 length: 17 amino acids. Trimming cost V 4 bases and J 1 base; bases outside gene matches: 9. CDR3 sequence: CASSSDRAGGSYNEQFF. CDR3 in DNA: TGTGCCAGCAGCTCAGACCGGGCGGGAGGATCCTACAATGAGCAGTTCTTC.

This clone was observed a single time. The chain couples TRBV5-1 to TRBJ2-6, with D possibly TRBD1 on 6 matching bases. The CDR3 loop spans 15 amino acids. CDR1 and CDR2 (germline): SGHRS, YFSETQ. V was shortened by 4 bases and J by 3 bases, with 11 bases between the two germline ends. CDR3 amino acids: CASSLTGNGANVLTF. The CDR3 DNA is TGCGCCAGCAGCCTAACAGGGAATGGGGCCAACGTCCTGACTTTC.

V is TRBV6-5 and J is TRBJ1-1; unclear D gene. Germline V gene data show CDR1 as MNHEY and CDR2 as SVGAGI. V was shortened by 5 bases and J by 0 bases, with 10 bases between the two germline ends. CDR3 length equals 14 residues. This CDR3 is CASSTTHLNTEAFF. For the CDR3, the DNA is TGTGCCAGCAGTACCACCCACCTGAACACTGAAGCTTTCTTT.

The rearrangement joins TRBV3-1 (or the pseudogene TRBV3-2) to TRBJ1-1, with no clear D. V was pared by 2 bases and J by 0 bases, with 13 bases between. This CDR3 is 16 amino acids long. Germline CDR1 and CDR2: LGHDT and YNNKEL (reference sequence). The CDR3 loop is CASSQHGAALNTEAFF. CDR3 bases: TGTGCCAGCAGCCAACACGGTGCGGCTCTGAACACTGAAGCTTTCTTT.

This rearrangement joins TRBV18 to TRBJ2-3, with 7 bases identical to TRBD1. The trim removed 2 bases at V and 0 bases at J, leaving 8 bases unmatched. The CDR3 spans 17 residues. Germline loops: CDR1 KGHSH, CDR2 LQKENI. CDR3 in amino acids: CASSPEGQTYSTDTQYF. CDR3 in DNA: TGTGCCAGCTCACCAGAGGGACAGACCTATAGCACAGATACGCAGTATTTT.

The chain is built from TRBV6-6 and TRBJ2-2; 9 nucleotides match TRBD1. CDR1 and CDR2 (germline): MNHNY, SVGAGI (reference sequence). CDR3 length: 16 residues. With V trimmed by 0 bases and J by 5 bases, 4 bases remained unmatched. CDR3 DNA sequence: TGTGCCAGCAGTTACTCGGGACAGGGCGGGACCGGGGAGCTGTTTTTT. Protein sequence: CASSYSGQGGTGELFF.

The chain uses TRBV28 and TRBJ2-7; D gene uncertain. Trimming stripped 3 bases from V and 2 bases from J, with 5 bases between. CDR1 MDHEN and CDR2 SYDVKM come from the germline V gene. The CDR3 covers 12 residues. The DNA for the CDR3 is TGTGCCAGCAGTTTTTCGGCCTACGAGCAGTACTTC. This codes for CASSFSAYEQYF.

The CDR3 nucleotides read TGTGCCAGCACCCCCCACGGGGTGGGGGGATCTTCACCCCTCCACTTT. This sequence encodes CASTPHGVGGSSPLHF. The chain has TRBV6-2 or TRBV6-3 and TRBJ1-6, with a possible D match to TRBD1 (5 bases). The CDR3 has 16 amino acids. CDR1 and CDR2 (germline): MNHEY, SVGEGT. The germline V and J ends were trimmed by 7 bases and 9 bases, with 22 bases remaining between them.

The rearrangement uses TRBV5-1 and TRBJ2-5; maybe TRBD1 (6 bases). V was clipped by 0 bases and J by 5 bases, with 11 bases between them. This CDR3 region has 14 residues. CDR1 and CDR2 (germline): SGHRS, YFSETQ. The CDR3 nucleotides are TGCGCCAGCAGCTTGGTAGGGCAGGGGGAGACCCAGTACTTC. This sequence encodes CASSLVGQGETQYF.

The genes are TRBV27 and TRBJ2-7; TRBD2 might be the D (6 bases). CDR3 length: 16 residues. Trimming stripped 4 bases from V and 6 bases from J, with 22 bases between. From germline, CDR1 is MNHEY and CDR2 SMNVEV (reference sequence). The CDR3, as DNA: TGTGCCAGCAGTTCTTCACCCCCAGGCGGGGTGGCCGAGCAGTACTTC. Encoded protein: CASSSSPPGGVAEQYF.

The V call is TRBV19, the J call TRBJ1-1; the match to TRBD1 covers 7 bases. The CDR3 consists of 16 residues. Germline V gene lookup returns CDR1 LNHDA and CDR2 SQIVND (reference sequence). V lost 5 bases to trimming and J lost 1 base; unmatched junction nucleotides: 10. CDR3 residues: CASSSPGGAKNTEAFF. The CDR3, as DNA: TGTGCCAGTAGTTCCCCAGGGGGAGCGAAGAACACTGAAGCTTTCTTT.

CDR3 region: CASSFPDRPQHF. In DNA, the CDR3 is TGTGCCAGCAGTTTTCCAGACAGGCCCCAGCATTTT. The gene calls are TRBV12-3 or TRBV12-4 and TRBJ1-5; a weak D match, TRBD1 (5 bases). The CDR3 runs to 12 residues. Deletions cut 3 bases from V and 9 bases from J, with 9 bases between.